This T cell receptor (beta chain) was sequenced for a study of T cell responses to AZD1222 COVID-19 vaccine. Findings of the study overall: The sample set comprised mostly white British donors with more females, and clonal diversity was possibly underestimated. Reportedly, nearly half of unique spike TCRs recognized epitopes outside B.1.351/B.1.1.7 mutations. After two AZD1222 doses, spike-specific TCR breadth and depth rose versus day 0. Along spike, vaccine-associated CD4 TCRs were found throughout, with dominance at 160-218 and 743-854.

The CDR3 is 13 residues long. CDR1 is SGHNT, CDR2 YYREEE, per germline (reference sequence). Trimming took 3 bases from V and 4 from J, leaving 9 bases between them. The count of this clone is one. The antigen is undetermined. Libraries were prepared by immunoSEQ multiplex PCR; TCRdb keeps only in-frame clonotypes and omits some of them. The table includes about 150,000 clones, about 95% detected once. This receptor was taken from an adult in good health. The chain couples TRBV5-4 to TRBJ2-3, with D unclear. The source material was peripheral blood, sampled on day 0 of AZD1222 vaccination. As DNA, the CDR3 is TGTGCCAGCAGCTCTCGTAGGTCAGATACGCAGTATTTT. Amino acids: CASSSRRSDTQYF. Combining the CDR3 with reference TRBV5-4 and TRBJ2-3 gives the whole variable domain ETGVTQSPTHLIKTRGQQVTLRCSSQSGHNTVSWYQQALGQGPQFIFQYYREEENGRGNFPPRFSGLQFPNYSSELNVNALELDDSALYLCASSSRRSDTQYFGPGTRLTVL.